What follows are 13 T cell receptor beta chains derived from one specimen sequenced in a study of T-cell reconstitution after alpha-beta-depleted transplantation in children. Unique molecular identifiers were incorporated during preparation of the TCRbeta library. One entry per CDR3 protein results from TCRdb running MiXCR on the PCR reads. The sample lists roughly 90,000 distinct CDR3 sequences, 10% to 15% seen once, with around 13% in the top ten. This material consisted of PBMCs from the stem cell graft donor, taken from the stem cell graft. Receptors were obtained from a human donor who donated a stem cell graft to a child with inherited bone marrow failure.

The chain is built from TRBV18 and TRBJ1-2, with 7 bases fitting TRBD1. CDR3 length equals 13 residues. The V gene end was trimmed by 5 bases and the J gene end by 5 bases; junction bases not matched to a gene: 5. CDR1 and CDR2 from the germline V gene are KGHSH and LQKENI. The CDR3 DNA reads TGTGCCAGCTCATCGGGACAGCTTTATGGCTACACCTTC. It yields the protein CASSSGQLYGYTF.

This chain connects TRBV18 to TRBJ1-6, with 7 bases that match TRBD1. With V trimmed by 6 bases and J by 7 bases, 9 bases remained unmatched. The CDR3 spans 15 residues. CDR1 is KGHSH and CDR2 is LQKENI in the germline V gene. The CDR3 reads CASSANRGGNSPLHF. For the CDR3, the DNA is TGTGCCAGCTCCGCCAACAGGGGAGGCAATTCACCCCTCCACTTT.

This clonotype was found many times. CDR3 sequence: CASSPAGSYNEQFF. The CDR3 coding sequence is TGTGCCAGCAGCCCGGCAGGGAGTTACAATGAGCAGTTCTTC. The chain couples TRBV28 to TRBJ2-1; tentatively, D is TRBD1 or TRBD2 (5 bases each). This CDR3 spans 14 amino acids. Trimming pared 6 bases from V and 4 bases from J, leaving 13 bases between. The germline V gene encodes CDR1 MDHEN and CDR2 SYDVKM. Together with reference TRBV28 and TRBJ2-1, the CDR3 gives the full variable domain: DVKVTQSSRYLVKRTGEKVFLECVQDMDHENMFWYRQDPGLGLRLIYFSYDVKMKEKGDIPEGYSVSREKKERFSLILESASTNQTSMYLCASSPAGSYNEQFFGPGTRLTVL.

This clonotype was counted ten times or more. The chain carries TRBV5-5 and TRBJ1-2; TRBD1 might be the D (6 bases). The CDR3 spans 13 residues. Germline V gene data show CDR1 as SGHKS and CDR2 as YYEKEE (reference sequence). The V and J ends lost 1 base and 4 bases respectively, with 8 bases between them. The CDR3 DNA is TGTGCCAGCAGCTTGTCCAGGGGCTATGGCTACACCTTC. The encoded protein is CASSLSRGYGYTF.

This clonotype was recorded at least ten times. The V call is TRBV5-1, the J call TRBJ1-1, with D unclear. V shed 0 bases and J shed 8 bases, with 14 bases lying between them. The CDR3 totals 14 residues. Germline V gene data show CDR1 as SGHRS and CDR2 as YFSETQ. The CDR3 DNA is TGCGCCAGCAGCTTGGATGCAGGCCTTGGAGAAGCTTTCTTT. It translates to CASSLDAGLGEAFF.

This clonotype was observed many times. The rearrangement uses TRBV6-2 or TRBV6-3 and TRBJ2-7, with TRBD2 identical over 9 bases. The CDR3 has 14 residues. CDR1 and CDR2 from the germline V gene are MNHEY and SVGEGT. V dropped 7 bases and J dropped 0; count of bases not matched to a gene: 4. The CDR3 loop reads CASTVLAGSYEQYF. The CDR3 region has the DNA TGTGCCAGCACCGTACTAGCGGGCTCCTACGAGCAGTACTTC.

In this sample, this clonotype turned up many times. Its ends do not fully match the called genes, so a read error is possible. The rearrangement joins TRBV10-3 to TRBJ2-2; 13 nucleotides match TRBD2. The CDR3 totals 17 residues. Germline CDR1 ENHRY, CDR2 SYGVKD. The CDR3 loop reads CATTTGTSGAASGELFF. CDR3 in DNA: TGTGCCACTACGACCGGGACTAGCGGGGCAGCCAGCGGGGAGTTGTTTTTT.

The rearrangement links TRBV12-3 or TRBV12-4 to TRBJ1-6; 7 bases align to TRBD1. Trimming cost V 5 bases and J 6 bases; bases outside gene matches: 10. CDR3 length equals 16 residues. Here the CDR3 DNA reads TGTGCCAGCAGTCGTGGGCGACAGGGTATTAATTCACCCCTCCACTTT. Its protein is CASSRGRQGINSPLHF.

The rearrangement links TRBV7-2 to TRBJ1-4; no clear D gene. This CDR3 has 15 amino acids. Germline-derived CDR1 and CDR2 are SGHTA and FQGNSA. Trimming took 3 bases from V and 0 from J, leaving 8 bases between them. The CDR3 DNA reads TGTGCCAGCAGCTTGAACCCGGCAACTAATGAAAAACTGTTTTTT. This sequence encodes CASSLNPATNEKLFF.

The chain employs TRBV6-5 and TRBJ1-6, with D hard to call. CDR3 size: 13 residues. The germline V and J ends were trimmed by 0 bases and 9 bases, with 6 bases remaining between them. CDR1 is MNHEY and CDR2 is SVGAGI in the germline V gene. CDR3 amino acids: CASSYSEASPLHF. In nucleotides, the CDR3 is TGTGCCAGCAGTTACTCGGAGGCTTCACCCCTCCACTTT.

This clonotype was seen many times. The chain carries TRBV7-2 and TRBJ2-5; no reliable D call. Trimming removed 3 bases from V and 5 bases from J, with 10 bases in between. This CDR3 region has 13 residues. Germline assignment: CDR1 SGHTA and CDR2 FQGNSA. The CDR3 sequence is CASSFMGGETQYF. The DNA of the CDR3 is TGTGCCAGCAGCTTTATGGGCGGCGAGACCCAGTACTTC.

The DNA for the CDR3 is TGTGCCAGCAGGAGTAACACCGGGGAGCTGTTTTTT. Translating it yields CASRSNTGELFF. The chain carries TRBV6-5 and TRBJ2-2; unclear D gene. The CDR3 length is 12 residues. Trimming removed 6 bases from V and 2 bases from J, with 4 bases in between. Germline lookup yields CDR1 MNHEY and CDR2 SVGAGI.

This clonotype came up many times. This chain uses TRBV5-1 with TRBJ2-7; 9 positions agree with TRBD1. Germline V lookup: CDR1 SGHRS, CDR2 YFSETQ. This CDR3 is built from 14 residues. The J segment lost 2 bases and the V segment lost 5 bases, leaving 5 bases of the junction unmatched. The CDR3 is CASRFGQGPYEQYF. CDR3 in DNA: TGCGCCAGCAGATTCGGACAGGGGCCCTACGAGCAGTACTTC.